This T cell receptor beta chain appears in the sequencing data of a study of cytomegalovirus exposure and HLA in healthy donors (dated by TCRdb to the late 2010s). Looking at the study overall: In an earlier analysis of some 610 of the donors, 276 Gb of sequence data and 120 million or so unique TCR beta sequences from about 179 million T cells were reported. A later genetic analysis used genome-wide SNP genotypes for 398 of the 666 donors, treating that subset as a discovery cohort. Class I and class II HLA loci were covered by the typing at four-digit resolution. Every repertoire in the discovery cohort had been generated on one and the same sequencing platform. Because of strong linkage in the cohort, roughly five DR-DQ haplotypes were treated as single units for association and clustering. A separate validation cohort of 100 to 150 different subjects was used in addition to the roughly 670-subject first cohort. High-throughput TCR immunosequencing, statistical association of individual TCRs with disease status, and machine learning were combined to predict cytomegalovirus infection status. Donor age, sex, ethnicity and CMV serostatus were compiled alongside the repertoire data. Using immunosequencing, the study profiled T cell repertoires from about 620 subjects and related those repertoires to cytomegalovirus serostatus. An earlier analysis of more than 450 of the donors used high-throughput TCR beta sequencing to judge whether each TCR beta V gene segment behaved as functional or pseudogenic. A later analysis re-analyzed previously published TCR beta repertoires from 550 to 700 donors and added high-resolution HLA genotyping to study TCR occurrence patterns. The genetic ancestry cluster associated with self-reported Caucasian donors included roughly four fifths of the roughly 360 genotyped donors. The later analysis used no new phenotypic data to find candidate immune exposures, relying instead on TCR beta sequences and their occurrence across donors. On average, around 240,000 unique TCR beta nucleotide sequences were sequenced per donor among some 430 genotyped donors of the cohort, with 15% to 20% of those sequences being non-productive. The aim of the study was to test whether cataloging public T cell receptors could identify signatures of past pathogen exposure. Approximately 300 gigabases of sequencing data and tens of millions of unique TCR sequences were included in an early release covering roughly 600 HLA-typed donors. The number of donors typed differed by locus, with about 629-640 for A, B, C, DRB1 and DQB1, roughly 520 for DQA1, 606 for DPA1, and 400 to 490 for DPB1. Overall study outcomes, separate from this receptor: A later genetic analysis associated a missense DCLRE1C variant with V-gene and J-gene trimming of TCR beta chains, and an independent cohort replicated the association. In a later analysis, several top co-occurrence clusters were reported to appear linked to parvovirus B19, influenza, CMV and Epstein-Barr virus. The 87-base-pair reads could not distinguish some IMGT-functional V segments, including TRBV6-2 and TRBV6-3, so those segments were excluded. Most TCR sequences were seen in very few donors, while some public TCRs were found in many individuals. According to the authors, the approach could potentially be generalized to other disease states and immunological phenotypes. A later analysis found that TCR association rates varied across HLA loci, with DRB1 alleles showing the most associated TCRs and HLA-C alleles the fewest. The cohort was sequenced for TCR beta chains only, and without alpha or paired-chain data the features that could be detected were limited. A later genetic analysis reported fewer N-insertions in productive TCRs among donors in an Asian-associated ancestry cluster than the roughly 670-donor mean. In a later analysis, most CMV-associated TCR beta chains were found to appear HLA-restricted, with HLA associations seemingly driven largely by CMV exposure. A further reported finding was that TCR beta sequences accurately predicted the HLA-A and HLA-B alleles for most subjects in the first cohort. In an earlier analysis of more than 500 of the donors, most TCR beta V segments appeared in productive rearrangements about 87% or about 30% of the time, broadly matching IMGT annotations. CMV serostatus was the only immune exposure information available for the cohort. Because HLA typing was unavailable for some donors at each locus, only the typed subset was used in association tests. A few of the identified cytomegalovirus-associated TCR beta chains were confirmed in vitro to be specific for cytomegalovirus antigens. Compared with equally common non-associated chains, HLA-associated TCR beta chains in a later analysis were more clonally expanded and had lower generation probabilities. In both the original and validation cohorts, the classifier was reported to diagnose cytomegalovirus status with high specificity and sensitivity. Linkage disequilibrium might explain the correlated functional status among segregating V segments, but an unknown experimental factor could not be excluded. When HLA alleles, especially DR and DQ, strongly co-occurred, TCR associations were difficult to assign to individual alleles. A cluster of highly shared sequence variants was judged likely to be a technical artifact of the sequencing pipeline. Sequencing depth was assumed to be roughly uniform across donors in the presence/absence analyses, though that assumption may not hold. Fewer than 20 rarely observed V segments, including chromosome 9 orphons, were excluded from the earlier analysis of about 610 of the donors because counts were too low. A later analysis associated about 18,000 TCR beta sequences with specific HLA alleles at a false discovery rate of 0.05. In the study, 150 to 200 TCR beta chains were listed as associated with cytomegalovirus.

According to the germline V gene (reference sequence), CDR1 reads SEHNR and CDR2 reads FQNEAQ. The CDR3 has 15 amino acids, counting the end cysteine and phenylalanine. The DNA shown is the 45-base CDR3, in frame from base 1. V is trimmed back by 4 bases and J by 8 bases, and the junction contains 5 bases that no gene match accounts for. The cohort consisted of approximately 670 healthy bone marrow donors. At the time of sampling, every cohort member was nominally healthy, though immune exposures that went unrecorded were likely present. The donor was CMV seronegative and was included in the group of about 400 seronegative cohort members. A peripheral blood sample was collected from each donor, and TCR beta sequencing was performed on peripheral blood mononuclear cells. The Qiagen DNeasy Blood Extraction Kit was used to extract genomic DNA from the blood cell samples. Turning to this clone: Its antigen is not yet known. No quality values exist for individual bases; no much larger clone is one base distant.

The library was built by means of the immunoSEQ multiplex PCR assay. For the multiplex PCR, a mixture combining 60 forward primers for TCR Vbeta segments and 13 reverse primers for TCR Jbeta segments was used. Amplification of the CDR3 region of rearranged TCR beta genes was performed with a multiplex PCR assay on genomic DNA. The amplified TCR beta libraries were sequenced on the Illumina HiSeq System as 87-base-pair reads. Per the authors' processing: A later analysis counted about 80 million unique TCR beta chains across the 666 repertoires, and some 11 million of these chains were shared by at least two donors. A nearest-neighbor algorithm error-corrected the raw reads and collapsed the reads into unique sequences, merging closely related sequences to remove PCR and sequencing errors. Alignment of CDR3 sequences to IMGT reference sequences was used to assign V, D and J gene segments. For a sequence to be retained, at least a six-nucleotide match to both a V gene segment and a J gene segment was required. A rearrangement was called productive if the CDR3 had no stop codons and remained in frame with V and J, and every other rearrangement was called non-productive. Following IMGT convention, CDR3 was defined as the stretch from the second conserved V-encoded cysteine to the conserved J-encoded phenylalanine. The earlier analysis of about 620 of the donors excluded sequences that lacked an unambiguous match to a single V gene segment. An earlier analysis of approximately 590 of the donors classified V segments as functional when productive rearrangements were above 56.7% and as segregating when the standard deviation between donors was above 5%. A statistical classification framework was built for diagnosing cytomegalovirus status from the catalog of TCR beta chain sequences. In a later analysis, TCR nucleotide sequences were compared against IMGT/GENE-DB human TR gene sequences so that V and J genes could be assigned. The TCRdist pipeline was used in a later analysis to assign CDR3 sequences and most-parsimonious VDJ recombination scenarios. In a later analysis, each TCR beta chain was defined by its CDR3 amino acid sequence together with its V-gene family, and reads lacking a unique V-gene family were excluded. In a later analysis, approximately 590 highly shared, low-generation-probability nucleotide sequences were removed to address suspected cross-contamination and a sequencing artifact. In a later analysis, a clonal expansion index for each public chain was calculated from normalized within-repertoire ranks of inferred template counts. Generation probabilities in a later analysis came from a VDJ recombination model fitted to out-of-frame rearrangements, and those results were checked against IGoR. In a later analysis, TCR-TCR, TCR-HLA and TCR-CMV co-occurrence was scored with hypergeometric tests, and a repertoire-size bias correction was applied to TCR pairs. False discovery rates were estimated in a later analysis by permuting HLA or CMV assignments 20 times. In a later analysis, co-occurring TCRs were grouped using DBSCAN, with TCRdist sequence similarity added in when clustering inside HLA-allele-positive subsets. For co-occurrence clustering, repertoires with fewer than 30,000 or more than 120,000 public chains were excluded, along with a handful of repertoires with anomalous nucleotide sharing. The clones in this table, taken by TCRdb from immuneACCESS, are in-frame only. Not every clone is retained; where verified, under half of the shortfall comes from an unresolved V gene, and the cause of the rest is unknown. V and J calls and clone size follow that table, whereas D and trimming were derived from the DNA. The sample has about 97,000 clones on record, approximately 72% of them singletons. The ten largest make up 1.5% to 2% of the sample.

The TCR comes from a woman in her 40s in good health and CMV-seronegative. Sequencing was carried out using PBMCs. Here the chain combines TRBV7-9 and TRBJ1-6; the junction holds 10 bases that match TRBD1. The DNA is TGTGCCAGCAGCTCATGGACAGGGGGAGATTCACCCCTCCACTTT. It translates to CASSSWTGGDSPLHF. The variable domain in full, with residues beyond the CDR3 obtained from the reference TRBV7-9 and TRBJ1-6 genes, is DTGVSQNPRHKITKRGQNVTFRCDPISEHNRLYWYRQTLGQGPEFLTYFQNEAQLEKSRLLSDRFSAERPKGSFSTLEIQRTEQGDSAMYLCASSSWTGGDSPLHFGNGTRLTVT.